These 14 T cell receptor beta chains share one sample of origin, sequenced in a study of control samples from healthy donors and cancer patients. Clones were read by immunoSEQ multiplex PCR, and TCRdb kept only the in-frame ones, dropping some. The table shows some 200,000 clones, with around 94% occurring only once. Specimen: blood. These receptors all stem from a man aged 45 to 65 in good health.

DNA of the CDR3: TGTGCCAGCAGCCATGACAGTGCTAGCACAGATACGCAGTATTTT. This gives the protein CASSHDSASTDTQYF. The chain has TRBV6-5 and TRBJ2-3; a weak D match, TRBD1 (5 bases). The V gene's germline CDR1 is MNHEY and CDR2 SVGAGI. The CDR3 consists of 15 residues. With 6 bases removed from V and 0 bases from J, the gap between germline ends came to 13 bases.

This sequence joins TRBV19 and TRBJ1-6; perhaps TRBD1 as D (5 bases). This CDR3 is built from 14 residues. V gave up 5 bases and J gave up 10 bases, with 15 bases separating them. The germline CDR1 and CDR2 sequences are LNHDA and SQIVND (reference sequence). The CDR3 is CASSLQGGWSPLHF. CDR3 in DNA: TGTGCCAGTAGTCTCCAGGGTGGTTGGTCACCCCTCCACTTT.

The chain carries TRBV21-1 and TRBJ2-7. TRBV21-1 has pseudogene status. This CDR3 region has 15 residues. The DNA for the CDR3 is TGTGCCAGCAGCGGTCCCGGGACGGCGGTTGACGAGCAGTACGTC. Translation gives CASSGPGTAVDEQYV.

This clone was counted a single time. The chain joins TRBV18 to TRBJ1-2, with no clear D. In germline, CDR1 is KGHSH, CDR2 LQKENI. The CDR3 is 15 residues long. V lost 0 bases to trimming and J lost 4 bases, with 12 bases between them. CDR3 nucleotides: TGTGCCAGCTCACCACCGAACGGAGGGCTCTATGGCTACACCTTC. Protein sequence: CASSPPNGGLYGYTF.

The genes are TRBV18 and TRBJ2-3; D possibly corresponds to TRBD2 (5 bases). The CDR3 consists of 14 residues. V lost 3 bases and J 2 bases, leaving 9 bases between the germline ends. CDR1 and CDR2 (germline): KGHSH, LQKENI. CDR3 loop: CASSPRESTDTQYF. Written as DNA, the CDR3 is TGTGCCAGCTCACCCCGGGAATCCACAGATACGCAGTATTTT.

This clone was detected only once. CDR3 region: CASSLEQGRNGYTF. CDR3 nucleotide sequence: TGTGCCAGCAGCTTGGAACAGGGGCGGAATGGCTACACCTTC. The chain carries TRBV5-8 and TRBJ1-2; TRBD1 matches 7 bases. There are 14 residues in the CDR3. The V segment lost 0 bases and the J segment 6 bases; nucleotides outside the gene matches: 5. CDR1 is SGHTS and CDR2 is YDEGEE in the germline V gene.

The J gene is TRBJ1-1, the V gene TRBV5-1; D is possibly TRBD1 (5 bases). The CDR3 consists of 14 residues. Deletions cut 6 bases from V and 3 bases from J, with 15 bases between. From germline, CDR1 is SGHRS and CDR2 YFSETQ. The CDR3 region has the DNA TGCGCCAGCACCACCGGGACGGAGGACACTGAAGCTTTCTTT. Translated, it gives CASTTGTEDTEAFF.

Note on this clone: The identical CDR3 is also encoded by other nucleotide sequences in the sample. This chain connects TRBV28 to TRBJ1-1, with D unclear. Trimming left V 2 bases short and J 6 bases short, with 4 bases between. Per the germline V gene, CDR1 is MDHEN and CDR2 is SYDVKM. This CDR3 comprises 11 residues. CDR3 bases: TGTGCCAGCAGTTTAAGGTCTGAAGCTTTCTTT. Translation gives CASSLRSEAFF.

The chain employs TRBV7-7 and TRBJ2-2; D possibly corresponds to TRBD1 (5 bases). Trimming took 2 bases from V and 2 from J, leaving 6 bases between them. Germline V gene sequence: CDR1 SSHAT, CDR2 FNYEAQ (reference sequence). CDR3 length: 14 amino acids. The CDR3 here is CASSLQGNTGELFF. For the CDR3, the DNA is TGTGCCAGCAGCTTACAGGGAAACACCGGGGAGCTGTTTTTT.

The V and J genes are TRBV5-1 and TRBJ2-1; 12 bases fit TRBD2. This CDR3 has 16 residues. The junction had 7 bases not matched to a gene; V was cut back by 1 base and J by 8 bases. CDR1 is SGHRS and CDR2 is YFSETQ in the germline V gene. The CDR3 bases are TGCGCCAGCAGCTTGACTCTAGCGGGGGGGCTCGATGAGCAGTTCTTC. Its translation: CASSLTLAGGLDEQFF.

The rearrangement joins TRBV7-2 to TRBJ2-7; 10 bases agree with TRBD1. After removal of 6 bases from V and 2 bases from J, the junction contained 7 bases not matched to a gene. Germline CDR1 reads SGHTA; CDR2 reads FQGNSA. CDR3 size: 15 residues. CDR3 amino acids: CASRGGQGFTYEQYF. The CDR3 region has the DNA TGTGCCAGCAGGGGGGGACAGGGGTTTACCTACGAGCAGTACTTC.

The chain recombines TRBV10-3 with TRBJ1-2, with 7 bases fitting TRBD1. With 0 bases clipped from V and 13 bases from J, the junction kept 11 bases outside the gene matches. The CDR3 has 14 amino acids. CDR1 is ENHRY and CDR2 is SYGVKD in the germline V gene. The CDR3 DNA reads as TGTGCCATCAGTGAGTCGACAGGGCGGAAAGGCGCCACCTTC. This codes for CAISESTGRKGATF.

The chain carries TRBV7-8 and TRBJ1-6; D is unresolved. The germline CDR1 and CDR2 sequences are SGHVS and FQNEAQ. The germline V and J ends were trimmed by 1 base and 4 bases, with 11 bases remaining between them. The CDR3 is made up of 16 amino acids. The DNA of the CDR3 is TGTGCCAGCAGCTTAGGGCAGACCACTTATAATTCACCCCTCCACTTT. Its translation: CASSLGQTTYNSPLHF.

This chain links TRBV10-3 with TRBJ1-1; tentative D call: TRBD1 (5 bases). Trimming stripped 4 bases from V and 7 bases from J, with 13 bases between. The CDR3 covers 13 residues. CDR1 is ENHRY and CDR2 is SYGVKD in the germline V gene. The CDR3 DNA reads TGTGCCATCAGTGGGCAGGGCTATCATGAAGCTTTCTTT. Protein sequence: CAISGQGYHEAFF.